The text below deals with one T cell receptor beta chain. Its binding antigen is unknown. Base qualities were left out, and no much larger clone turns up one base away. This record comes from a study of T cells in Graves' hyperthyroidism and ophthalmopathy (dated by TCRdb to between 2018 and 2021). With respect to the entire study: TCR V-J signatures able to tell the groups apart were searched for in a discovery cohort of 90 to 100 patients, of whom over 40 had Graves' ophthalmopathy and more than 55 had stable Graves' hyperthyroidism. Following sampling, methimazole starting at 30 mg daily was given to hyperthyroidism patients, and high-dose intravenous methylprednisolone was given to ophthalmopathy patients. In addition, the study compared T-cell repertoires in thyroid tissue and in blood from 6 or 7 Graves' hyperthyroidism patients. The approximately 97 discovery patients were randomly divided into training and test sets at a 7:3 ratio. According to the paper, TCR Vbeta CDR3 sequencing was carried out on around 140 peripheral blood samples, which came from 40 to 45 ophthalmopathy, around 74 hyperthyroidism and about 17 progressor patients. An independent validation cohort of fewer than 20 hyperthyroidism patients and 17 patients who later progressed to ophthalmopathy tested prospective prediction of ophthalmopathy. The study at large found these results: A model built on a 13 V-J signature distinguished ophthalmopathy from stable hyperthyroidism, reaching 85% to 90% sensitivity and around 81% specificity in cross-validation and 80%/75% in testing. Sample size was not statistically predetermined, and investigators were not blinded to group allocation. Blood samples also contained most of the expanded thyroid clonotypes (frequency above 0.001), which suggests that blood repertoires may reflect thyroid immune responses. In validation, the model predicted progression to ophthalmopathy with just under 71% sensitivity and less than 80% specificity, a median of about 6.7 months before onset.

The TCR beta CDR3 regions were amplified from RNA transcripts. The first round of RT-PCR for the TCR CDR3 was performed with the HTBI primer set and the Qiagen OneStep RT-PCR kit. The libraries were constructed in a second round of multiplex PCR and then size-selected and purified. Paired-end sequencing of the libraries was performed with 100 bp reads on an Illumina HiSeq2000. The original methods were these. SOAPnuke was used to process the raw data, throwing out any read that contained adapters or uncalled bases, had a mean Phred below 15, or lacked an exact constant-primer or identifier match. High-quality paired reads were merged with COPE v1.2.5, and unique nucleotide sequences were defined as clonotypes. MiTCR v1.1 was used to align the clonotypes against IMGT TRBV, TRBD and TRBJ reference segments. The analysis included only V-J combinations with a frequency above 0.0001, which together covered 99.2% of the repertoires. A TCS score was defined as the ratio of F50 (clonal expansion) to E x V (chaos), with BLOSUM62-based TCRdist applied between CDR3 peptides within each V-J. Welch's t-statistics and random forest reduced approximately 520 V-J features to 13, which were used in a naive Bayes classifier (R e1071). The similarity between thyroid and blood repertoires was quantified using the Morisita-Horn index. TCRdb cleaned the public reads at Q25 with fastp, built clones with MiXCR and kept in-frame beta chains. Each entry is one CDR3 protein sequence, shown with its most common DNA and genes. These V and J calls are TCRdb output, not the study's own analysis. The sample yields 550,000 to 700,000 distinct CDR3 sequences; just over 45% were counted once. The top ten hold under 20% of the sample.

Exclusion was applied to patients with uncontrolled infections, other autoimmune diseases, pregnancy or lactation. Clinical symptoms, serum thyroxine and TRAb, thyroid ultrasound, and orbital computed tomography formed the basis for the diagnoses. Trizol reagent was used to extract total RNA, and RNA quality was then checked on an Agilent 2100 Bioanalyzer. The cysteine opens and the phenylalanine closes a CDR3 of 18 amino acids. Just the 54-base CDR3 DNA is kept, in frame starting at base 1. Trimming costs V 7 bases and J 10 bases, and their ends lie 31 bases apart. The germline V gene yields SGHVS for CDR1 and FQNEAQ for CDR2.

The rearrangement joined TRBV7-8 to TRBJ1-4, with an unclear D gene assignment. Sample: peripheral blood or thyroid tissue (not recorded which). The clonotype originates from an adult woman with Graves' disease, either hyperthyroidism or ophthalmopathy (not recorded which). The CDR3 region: CASTPIGRDTGVGVKLFF. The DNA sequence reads TGTGCCAGCACCCCAATCGGGAGAGACACCGGGGTTGGCGTAAAACTGTTTTTT.